A selection of T cell receptor beta chains follows, all from one sample in a study of T cell responses to AZD1222 COVID-19 vaccine. Generated by immunoSEQ multiplex PCR, the TCRdb table keeps only in-frame clones and is missing some. The sample has 200,000 or so clones; 93% are singletons. This material consisted of peripheral blood, taken 28 days after the second AZD1222 dose. The origin of the receptors is an adult who received the AZD1222 COVID-19 vaccine. Each CDR3 is given with its conserved first and last residue. D genes are given only for firm matches. Expanded clones get a size class; other rows say once, few or many, or leave the size out.

>-|TRBJ2-2|TRBV4-3|-
TGCGCCAGCAGCCAAGGCCCAGCCCTGAACACCGGGGAGCTGTTTTTT
CASSQGPALNTGELFF
>-|TRBJ1-2|TRBV7-8|-
TGTGCCAGCATAGGGGGGGCCTGGTTAGGAGGCTACACCTTC
CASIGGAWLGGYTF
>-|TRBJ2-1|TRBV10-3|TRBD2
TGTGCCATCAGTGAGCTCGTAGGACTAGCGGGGGGAAATGAGCAGTTCTTC
CAISELVGLAGGNEQFF
>-|TRBJ2-7|TRBV12-3/TRBV12-4|-
TGTGCCAGCAGGTCCGGGGGCTCGTACGAGCAGTACTTC
CASRSGGSYEQYF
>-|TRBJ2-5|TRBV5-1|TRBD2
TGCGCCAGCAGCCCATCCGCGGGACTAGCGGGCACCGAGACCCAGTACTTC
CASSPSAGLAGTETQYF
>-|TRBJ1-2|TRBV19|-
TGTGCCAGTAGTATAGTTCAGGGGAAGACGAACTATGGCTACACCTTC
CASSIVQGKTNYGYTF
>-|TRBJ2-2|TRBV5-1|-
TGCGCCAGCGCCCTTGGGCCAGTTTCTGCCGGGGAGCTGTTTTTT
CASALGPVSAGELFF
>-|TRBJ2-7|TRBV12-5|-
TGTGCTAGTGGTTTGGTACGGAGGCTTCTGGAACCCTACGAGCAGTACTTC
CASGLVRRLLEPYEQYF
>-|TRBJ1-1|TRBV7-2|-
TGTGCCAGCAGTGCGGCGGATAACACTGAAGCTTTCTTT
CASSAADNTEAFF
>-|TRBJ2-2|TRBV5-1|TRBD1
TGCGCCAGCAGCAAACCGGTTACAGGGGGAACCGGGGAGCTGTTTTTT
CASSKPVTGGTGELFF
>-|TRBJ1-4|TRBV7-8|-
TGTGCCAGCAGCTCCAGGGTGCCTGAAAAACTGTTTTTT
CASSSRVPEKLFF
>-|TRBJ2-7|TRBV6-5|TRBD1
TGTGCCAGCAGTTACTGGGGACAGGGGGCCTCCGAGCAGTACTTC
CASSYWGQGASEQYF
>-|TRBJ1-6|TRBV7-3|TRBD1
TGTGCCAGCAGCTTGGGAACAGGGGATTCACCCCTCCACTTT
CASSLGTGDSPLHF
>-|TRBJ1-2|TRBV30|-
TGTGCCTGGACCCGCCTCGGGGGGAATAACTATGGCTACACCTTC
CAWTRLGGNNYGYTF
>-|TRBJ2-7|TRBV4-1|-
TGCGCCAGCAGCCGCTTGCCGGGCCCCAAAGGGGACGAGCAGTACTTC
CASSRLPGPKGDEQYF
>-|TRBJ2-4|TRBV20-1|-
TGCAGTGCTAGTAAAGGGATTCTAGCCAAAAACATTCAGTACTTC
CSASKGILAKNIQYF
>-|TRBJ1-1|TRBV6-5|TRBD1
TGTGCCAGCAGCCAGGGACAGGATGAAGCTTTCTTT
CASSQGQDEAFF
>-|TRBJ2-3|TRBV18|-
TGTGCCAGCTCACCGGGGGGGCCGGATACGCAGTATTTT
CASSPGGPDTQYF
>-|TRBJ2-3|TRBV5-4|TRBD2
TGTGCCAGCAGCTTATCCGGGGGGGCGACAGATACGCAGTATTTT
CASSLSGGATDTQYF
>-|TRBJ2-1|TRBV9|TRBD2
TGTGCCAGCAGCACCAACGTTTGGACTAGCTCCGACAATGAGCAGTTCTTC
CASSTNVWTSSDNEQFF
>-|TRBJ2-5|TRBV7-2|-
TGTGCCAGCAGTTGGCCGCCTAGGGAGACCCAGTACTTC
CASSWPPRETQYF
>-|TRBJ2-2|TRBV5-1|-
TGCGCCAGCAGCTTGGACAGGTCCCCCGGGGAGCTGTTTTTT
CASSLDRSPGELFF
>once|TRBJ2-5|TRBV7-7|TRBD1
TGTGCCAGCAGCTTAGGGGGGACAGCGGAAGAGACCCAGTACTTC
CASSLGGTAEETQYF
>few|TRBJ2-7|TRBV6-5|-
TGTGCCAGCATATCGGCCGAGCAGTACTTC
CASISAEQYF
>-|TRBJ1-5|TRBV19|-
TGTGCCAGTAGTATATCTGGCCCGGGGAGCAATCAGCCCCAGCATTTT
CASSISGPGSNQPQHF
>-|TRBJ1-1|TRBV27|-
TGTGCCAGTGGAAGCACTGAAGCTTTCTTT
CASGSTEAFF